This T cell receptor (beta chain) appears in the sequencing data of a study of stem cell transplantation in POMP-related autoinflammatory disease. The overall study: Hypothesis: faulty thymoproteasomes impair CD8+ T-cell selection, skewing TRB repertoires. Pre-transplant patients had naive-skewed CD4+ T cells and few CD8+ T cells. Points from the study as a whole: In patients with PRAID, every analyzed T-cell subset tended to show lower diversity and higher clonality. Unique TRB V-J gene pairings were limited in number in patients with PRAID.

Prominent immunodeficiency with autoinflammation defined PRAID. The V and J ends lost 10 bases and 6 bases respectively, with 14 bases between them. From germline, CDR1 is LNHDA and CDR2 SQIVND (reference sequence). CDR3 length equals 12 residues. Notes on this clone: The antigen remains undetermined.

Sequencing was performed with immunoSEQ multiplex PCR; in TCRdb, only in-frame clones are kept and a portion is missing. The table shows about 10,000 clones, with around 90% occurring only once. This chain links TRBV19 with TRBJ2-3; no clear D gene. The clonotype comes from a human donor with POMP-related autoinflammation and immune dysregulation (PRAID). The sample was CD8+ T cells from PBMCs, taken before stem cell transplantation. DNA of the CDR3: TGTGCCACAGTGAAGTGGGATGATACGCAGTATTTT. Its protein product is CATVKWDDTQYF.